The TCR beta chain under discussion was sequenced for a study of shared clonotypes between healthy human individuals. Study-wide results and limits: Clonotype sharing across several donors was observed for 4% to 5.5% of naive CD4 clonotypes.

Germline V lookup: CDR1 MNHEY, CDR2 SMNVEV (reference sequence). The CDR3 totals 17 residues. The trim removed 5 bases at V and 0 bases at J, leaving 7 bases unmatched. For sorted subsets, about 200 ng DNA per replicate equaled 30,000 or so T cell genomes. The table came from immunoSEQ multiplex PCR; TCRdb's copy has only in-frame clones and leaves some out. The table includes some 2 million clones, about 94% detected once. On this clone: What it recognizes is unknown.

Naive CD8 isolation took CD45RO-negative cells positively selected for CCR7 and excluded terminally differentiated effector memory CD45RA+ cells. The chain links TRBV27 to TRBJ2-3, with 11 bases matching TRBD2. Sequencing was done on a sample of naive CD8+ T cells sorted from blood. This sequence was found in a man aged 18 to 30 in good health. CDR3 DNA sequence: TGTGCCAGCAGTCCAAAACTAGCGGGGGTTAGCACAGATACGCAGTATTTT. Translation gives CASSPKLAGVSTDTQYF.